The sequence of this T cell receptor beta chain was determined in a study of T cell responses to AZD1222 COVID-19 vaccine. As for the study in general: Recipients boosted at about 4 weeks or about 12 weeks are pooled.

This clone was recorded once. The antigen remains undetermined. J lost 10 bases, V lost 6 bases, and 13 bases had no gene match. Germline V gives CDR1 LNHDA, CDR2 SQIVND (reference sequence). The CDR3 runs to 14 residues. Clones were read by immunoSEQ multiplex PCR, and TCRdb kept only the in-frame ones, dropping some. The sample carries some 200,000 clones, under 95% recorded once. Whole-study results and caveats: Regions 160-218 and 743-854 held dominance among vaccine-associated CD4 TCRs, which spanned spike. At baseline, seropositivity was found in only 5 to 7 AZD1222 recipients. There were repertoire samples only from the period after the peak T cell response.

This clonotype was obtained from an adult in good health. Sequenced here: peripheral blood, sampled on day 0 of AZD1222 vaccination. The gene calls are TRBV19 and TRBJ1-1; 8 bases map to TRBD1. The CDR3 DNA follows: TGTGCCAGTAGGGAAGGGACAGGCCGGTTTGGAGCTTTCTTT. Translating it yields CASREGTGRFGAFF.